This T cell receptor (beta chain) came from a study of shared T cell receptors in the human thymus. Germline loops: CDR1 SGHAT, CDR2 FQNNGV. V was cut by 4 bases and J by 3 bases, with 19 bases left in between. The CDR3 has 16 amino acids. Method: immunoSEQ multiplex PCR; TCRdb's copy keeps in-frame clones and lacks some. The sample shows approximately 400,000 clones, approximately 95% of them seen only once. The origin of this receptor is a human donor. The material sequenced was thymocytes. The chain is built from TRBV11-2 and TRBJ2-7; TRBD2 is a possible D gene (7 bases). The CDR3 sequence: CASSWGGRPLVYEQYF. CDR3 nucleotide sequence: TGTGCCAGCAGCTGGGGGGGGCGACCCCTGGTCTACGAGCAGTACTTC.